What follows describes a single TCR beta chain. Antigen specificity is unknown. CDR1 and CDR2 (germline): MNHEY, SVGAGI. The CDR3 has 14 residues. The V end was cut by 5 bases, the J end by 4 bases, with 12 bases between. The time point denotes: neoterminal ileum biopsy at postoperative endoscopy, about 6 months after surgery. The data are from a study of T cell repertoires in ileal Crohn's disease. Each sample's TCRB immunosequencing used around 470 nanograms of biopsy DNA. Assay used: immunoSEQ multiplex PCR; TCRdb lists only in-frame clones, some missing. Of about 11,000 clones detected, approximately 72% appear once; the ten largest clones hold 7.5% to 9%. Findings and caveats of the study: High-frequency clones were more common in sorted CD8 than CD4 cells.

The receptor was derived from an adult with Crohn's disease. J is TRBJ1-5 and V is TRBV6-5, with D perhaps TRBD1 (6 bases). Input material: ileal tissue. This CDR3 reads CASSVTGSNQPQHF. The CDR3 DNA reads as TGTGCCAGCAGTGTTACAGGGTCGAATCAGCCCCAGCATTTT.